A selection of T cell receptor beta chains follows, all from one sample in a study of post-analysis software for immune sequencing data. TCRdb independently ran MiXCR on the PCR reads; one entry per CDR3 protein. The sample contains 650,000 to 900,000 distinct CDR3 sequences, roughly 50% of which appear only once. The sequenced sample was blood. All receptors derive from a girl aged 10 to 17 with multiple sclerosis. CDR3s include the opening cysteine and the closing phenylalanine or tryptophan. Fields, in order: V gene, clone size, D gene, J gene, CDR3 DNA, CDR3 protein. A D gene is named only where the DNA matches it firmly. Part of the rows lack a size; the others show once, few, many or a class for expanded clones.

TRBV20-1,-,TRBD2,TRBJ2-1,TGCAGTGCTGGAGGGACTAGCGGGAGAAATGAGCAGTTCTTC,CSAGGTSGRNEQFF
TRBV6-6,few,TRBD2,TRBJ2-1,TGTGCCAGCAGTTCGCTAGCGGGAGAGCAGTTCTTC,CASSSLAGEQFF
TRBV14,-,-,TRBJ2-5,TGTGCCAGCAGCCAGGGGACATTCCAAGAGACCCAGTACTTC,CASSQGTFQETQYF
TRBV29-1,-,-,TRBJ2-7,TGCAGCGTGGAGGGGGACTCCTACGAGCAGTACTTC,CSVEGDSYEQYF
TRBV2,few,TRBD1,TRBJ2-7,TGTGCCACTAAATCGACAGGGTATAACGAGCAGTACTTC,CATKSTGYNEQYF
TRBV14,-,-,TRBJ1-2,TGTGCCAGCAGCATACGACCTCGGGCGAATGGCTACACCTTC,CASSIRPRANGYTF
TRBV6-4,many,TRBD2,TRBJ2-3,TGTGCCAGCAGCCACGGAAGCGGGAGCGGCCCAGATACGCAGTATTTT,CASSHGSGSGPDTQYF
TRBV12-3/TRBV12-4,few,-,TRBJ1-5,TGTGCCAGCAGGTTACAGGGCGAGGGCAATCAGCCCCAGCATTTT,CASRLQGEGNQPQHF
TRBV10-3,many,TRBD2,TRBJ2-1,TGTGCCATCAGTGGGCCCCGGACTAGCGGGAGGGCGGTTAATGAGCAGTTCTTC,CAISGPRTSGRAVNEQFF
TRBV4-2,few,-,TRBJ2-7,TGTGCCAGCAGCCAAGACCGTCAGGATCGAGACGAGCAGTACTTC,CASSQDRQDRDEQYF
TRBV7-2,-,TRBD2,TRBJ2-7,TGTGCCTGCAGCTTAGGCGGGGGATACGAGCAGTACTTC,CACSLGGGYEQYF
TRBV14,-,TRBD1,TRBJ2-6,TGTGCCAGCAGCCAAGTAAAGGGGGCTCCTTTCTCTGGGGCCAACGTCCTGACTTTC,CASSQVKGAPFSGANVLTF
TRBV15,-,-,TRBJ2-5,TGTGCCACCAGCATCCAGAGGAGAGAGACCCAGTACTTC,CATSIQRRETQYF
TRBV29-1,few,-,TRBJ2-1,TGCAGCGTTGGCCAGGGCAATGAGCAGTTCTTC,CSVGQGNEQFF
TRBV20-1,-,-,TRBJ1-5,TGCAGTGCTAGGGACACCAATCAGCCCCAGCATTTT,CSARDTNQPQHF
TRBV6-6,-,-,TRBJ2-1,TGTGCCAGCAGTTACTCCCCTAGCCCGCCCTACAATGAGCAGTTCTTC,CASSYSPSPPYNEQFF
TRBV5-1,few,-,TRBJ2-1,TGCGCCAGCATGGTCCGGCGGGACCATTACGAGCAGTTCTTC,CASMVRRDHYEQFF
TRBV27,-,-,TRBJ2-7,TGTGCCAGCAGTTTTTTGAAGTCCTCCTACGAGCAGTACTTC,CASSFLKSSYEQYF
TRBV7-2,-,TRBD1,TRBJ2-7,TGTGCCAGCAGCCGAACGGGACAGGGTTCCTCCGAGCAGTACTTC,CASSRTGQGSSEQYF
TRBV20-1,once,-,TRBJ2-1,TGCAGTGCTACAGGGGCTAGTTCGGACCTGCGAGAATTCTACGATGAGCAGTTCTTC,CSATGASSDLREFYDEQFF
TRBV9,-,TRBD1,TRBJ2-3,TGTGCCAGCAGCGTAGAGGGACAGGGCTCGGGAGAGTCCACAGATACGCAGTATTTT,CASSVEGQGSGESTDTQYF
TRBV7-2,-,-,TRBJ1-1,TGTGCCAGCAGCTTAGATCCGGGTGAGGGAACTGAAGCTTTCTTT,CASSLDPGEGTEAFF
TRBV7-6,-,-,TRBJ1-6,TGTGCCAGCAGCACAGGACGGAATTCACCCCTCCACTTT,CASSTGRNSPLHF
TRBV27,-,-,TRBJ1-1,TGTGCCAGCAGCTGGGGGGGGCGGGGCACTGAAGCTTTCTTT,CASSWGGRGTEAFF
TRBV20-1,few,-,TRBJ2-1,TGCAGTGCTAGCATCGAGCGGAGTCGGAGTTCCTACAATGAGCAGTTCTTC,CSASIERSRSSYNEQFF
TRBV21-1,-,-,TRBJ2-2,TGTGCCATCATACCGGGAGCCACGAACACCGGGGAGCTGTTTTTT,CAIIPGATNTGELFF
TRBV6-5,-,TRBD2,TRBJ2-7,TGTGCCAGCAGTTACGGACTAGCGGGACCCACCTACGAGCAGTACTTC,CASSYGLAGPTYEQYF
TRBV20-1,-,TRBD2,TRBJ2-1,TGCAGTGCTAGAGACCCACGGGGGGTAAACAATGAGCAGTTCTTC,CSARDPRGVNNEQFF
TRBV20-1,few,TRBD2,TRBJ2-1,TGCAGTGCTAGGCGGCCTAGCGGGAACAATGAGCAGTTCTTC,CSARRPSGNNEQFF
TRBV2,few,-,TRBJ2-1,TGTGCCAGCAGGGAGCAAGGTGAGCAGTTCTTC,CASREQGEQFF
TRBV20-1,-,-,TRBJ2-3,TGCAGTGCTAGAGACGGCGGGACTCCCCGTCCAGATACGCAGTATTTT,CSARDGGTPRPDTQYF
TRBV5-1,-,-,TRBJ2-5,TGCGCCAGCAGCTTGGAGCAGGGAGTAGGAGAGACCCAGTACTTC,CASSLEQGVGETQYF
TRBV7-9,-,-,TRBJ2-1,TGTGCCAGTAGCCACCTAGAGGTAGCGGCCTACAATGAGCAGTTCTTC,CASSHLEVAAYNEQFF
TRBV12-3/TRBV12-4,-,TRBD2,TRBJ2-5,TGTGCCAGCAGTCCATTCGCAGGGAGGGAAGAGACCCAGTACTTC,CASSPFAGREETQYF
TRBV7-9,-,-,TRBJ1-1,TGTGCCAGCAGCTTAGTGGCGACAGATGAAGCTTTCTTT,CASSLVATDEAFF
TRBV27,once,-,TRBJ1-5,TGTGCCAGCAGTTTAACCAGCTCAGGGCGGCAGCCCCAGCATTTT,CASSLTSSGRQPQHF
TRBV29-1,few,-,TRBJ1-1,TGCAGCGCCGCGACAAGCATGAACACTGAAGCTTTCTTT,CSAATSMNTEAFF
TRBV12-3/TRBV12-4,-,TRBD1,TRBJ1-5,TGTGCCAGCAGTTCCTCGGACAGGGTTTCCGATCAGCCCCAGCATTTT,CASSSSDRVSDQPQHF
TRBV6-2/TRBV6-3,few,-,TRBJ2-2,TGTGCCAGCAGTTACAGAAGAGCAGGGGATCCGACCGGGGAGCTGTTTTTT,CASSYRRAGDPTGELFF
TRBV29-1,-,-,TRBJ2-3,TGCAGCGTTGCTCAGCGGGGCACAGATACGCAGTATTTT,CSVAQRGTDTQYF
TRBV7-8,-,TRBD2,TRBJ2-5,TGTGCCAGCGGATTAGCGGGAGGACGTGAGACCCAGTACTTC,CASGLAGGRETQYF
TRBV10-3,-,-,TRBJ1-2,TGTGCCCTTAAATCGGGACATGAGAATGGCTACACCTTC,CALKSGHENGYTF
TRBV20-1,-,-,TRBJ2-7,TGCAGTGCTAGGAGGGAGGAGAGCTCCTACGAGCAGTACTTC,CSARREESSYEQYF
TRBV4-2,-,TRBD1,TRBJ1-1,TGTGCCAGCAGACCGGGACAGGGGGTGAACACTGAAGCTTTCTTT,CASRPGQGVNTEAFF
TRBV9,-,TRBD2,TRBJ2-1,TGTGCCAGCAGCGTAGGTATTTCGGCGGGAGCTGCCTACAATGAGCGGTTCTTC,CASSVGISAGAAYNERFF
TRBV7-2,-,-,TRBJ2-4,TGTGCCAGCAGTCTACAGGGAGCGAACATTCAGTACTTC,CASSLQGANIQYF
TRBV29-1,few,-,TRBJ1-2,TGCAGCGTTGAAGATGGCACGGCCTATGGCTACACCTTC,CSVEDGTAYGYTF
TRBV18,few,TRBD2,TRBJ2-3,TGTGCCAGCTCACCCCTAGGGCGGGGGAGCACAGATACGCAGTATTTT,CASSPLGRGSTDTQYF
TRBV6-1,-,-,TRBJ1-4,TGTGCCAGCAGACATGAAGACGGGGCTGAAAAACTGTTTTTT,CASRHEDGAEKLFF
TRBV28,once,TRBD1,TRBJ1-5,TGTGCCAGCAGTGCCACAGGGGCGGATCAGCCCCAGCATTTT,CASSATGADQPQHF
TRBV6-6,few,-,TRBJ2-4,TGTGCCAGCAGTGACCCAACCAGCCCAGCCAAAAACATTCAGTACTTC,CASSDPTSPAKNIQYF
TRBV4-2,-,TRBD1,TRBJ2-3,TGTGCCAGTAGCCAAGATGGGGGGACAGGGGGGGATACGCAGTATTTT,CASSQDGGTGGDTQYF
TRBV19,-,-,TRBJ2-7,TGTGCCACCCGAATCAACCGGGGGGCGGGACGGGACGAGCAGTACTTC,CATRINRGAGRDEQYF
TRBV25-1,-,-,TRBJ1-5,TGTGCCAGCAGCCTCCGACCGGGGCCCCATAGCAATCAGCCCCAGCATTTT,CASSLRPGPHSNQPQHF
TRBV3-1,-,TRBD2,TRBJ2-7,TGTGCCAGCAGCCGTGGACTAGCGGGACTCTCCTACGAGCAGTACTTC,CASSRGLAGLSYEQYF
TRBV5-1,-,-,TRBJ2-1,TGCGCCAGCAGCGCGGTGCACAATGAGCAGTTCTTC,CASSAVHNEQFF
TRBV20-1,few,-,TRBJ2-1,TGCAGTGCTAGCCGACTTGCCCAGAATGAGCAGTTCTTC,CSASRLAQNEQFF
TRBV20-1,-,-,TRBJ2-7,TGCAGTGCTAGAGATGTGGCTAGCCGACCTATTATCTCCTACGAGCAGTACTTC,CSARDVASRPIISYEQYF
TRBV7-2,-,TRBD2,TRBJ2-5,TGTGCCAGCAGCTTAGCCCAGCGGGAGATGGAAGAGACCCAGTACTTC,CASSLAQREMEETQYF
TRBV12-3/TRBV12-4,-,-,TRBJ2-3,TGTGCCAGCAGCCTCCGTCCAAATCGAGATACGCAGTATTTT,CASSLRPNRDTQYF